This T cell receptor beta chain was sequenced for a study of T cell responses to AZD1222 COVID-19 vaccine. About the research overall: Second-dose schedules of about 4 or about 12 weeks were combined. General study findings and limits: Across the whole spike, CD4 TCRs peaked at regions 160-218 and 743-854. Mostly white British, mostly female donors; authors suggested clonal diversity may be underestimated.

Repertoires were generated with immunoSEQ multiplex PCR, while TCRdb's copy carries only in-frame clones and drops some. The data show 98,000 or so clones, with about 89% seen just once and 18% held by the top ten. CDR3 length: 15 residues. The germline CDR1 and CDR2 sequences are SGHAT and FQNNGV. V lost 11 bases and J lost 6; bases outside the gene matches: 10. Points on this clone: The antigen is undetermined.

The receptor was derived from an adult in good health. This sequence joins TRBV11-2 and TRBJ2-2; 12 bases align to TRBD2. The material sequenced was peripheral blood, taken on day 0 of AZD1222 vaccination. The CDR3 bases are TGTGCCTCACGGGACTCTAGCGGGGGGGCCGGGGAGCTGTTTTTT. This sequence encodes CASRDSSGGAGELFF.